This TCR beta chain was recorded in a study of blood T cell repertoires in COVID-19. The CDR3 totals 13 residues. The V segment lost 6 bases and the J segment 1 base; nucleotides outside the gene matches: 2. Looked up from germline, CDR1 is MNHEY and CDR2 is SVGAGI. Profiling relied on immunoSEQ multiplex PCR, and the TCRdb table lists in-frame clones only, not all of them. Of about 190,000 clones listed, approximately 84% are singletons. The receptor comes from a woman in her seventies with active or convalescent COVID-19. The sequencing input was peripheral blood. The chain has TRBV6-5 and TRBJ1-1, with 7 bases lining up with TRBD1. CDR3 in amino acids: CASSAGGNTEAFF. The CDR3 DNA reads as TGTGCCAGCAGCGCAGGGGGGAACACTGAAGCTTTCTTT.